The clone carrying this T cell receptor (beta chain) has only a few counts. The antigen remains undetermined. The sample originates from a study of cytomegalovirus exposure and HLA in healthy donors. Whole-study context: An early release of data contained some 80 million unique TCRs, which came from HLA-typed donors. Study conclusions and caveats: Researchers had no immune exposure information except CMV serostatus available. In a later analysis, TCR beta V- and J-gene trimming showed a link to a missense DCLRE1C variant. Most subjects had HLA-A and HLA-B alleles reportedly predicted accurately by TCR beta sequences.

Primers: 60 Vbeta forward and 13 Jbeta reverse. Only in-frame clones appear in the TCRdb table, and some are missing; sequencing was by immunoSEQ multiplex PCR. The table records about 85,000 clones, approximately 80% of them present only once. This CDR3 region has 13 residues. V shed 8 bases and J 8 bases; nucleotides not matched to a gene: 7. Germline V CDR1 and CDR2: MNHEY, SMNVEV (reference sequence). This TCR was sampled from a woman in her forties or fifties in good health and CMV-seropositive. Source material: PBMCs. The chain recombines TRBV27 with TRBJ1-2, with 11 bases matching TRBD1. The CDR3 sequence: CASGQDRGLGYTF. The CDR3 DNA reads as TGTGCCAGCGGGCAGGACAGGGGGCTAGGCTACACCTTC.